Sequencing of this T cell receptor beta chain was carried out in a study of technical replicates of blood from several donors. This table comes from immunoSEQ multiplex PCR, and its TCRdb copy is limited to in-frame clones, with some not included. This table has approximately 69,000 clones, around 97% appearing once. V was pared by 6 bases and J by 8 bases, with 13 bases between. Germline V gives CDR1 SEHNR, CDR2 FQNEAQ (reference sequence). The CDR3 has 12 amino acids. V and J are TRBV7-9 and TRBJ1-1; D unclear. This receptor was identified in a human donor in good health. The specimen sequenced was T cells isolated from PBMCs. Written as DNA, the CDR3 is TGTGCCAGCAGGCCCGACATTCCAGAAGCTTTCTTT. Protein product: CASRPDIPEAFF.